A single sample is the source of the 17 T cell receptor beta chains below, sequenced in a study of regulatory T cells in long-lasting Graves disease. Specified time point: persistent/refractory GD, antithyroid drugs over 5 years with positive TRAb. Isolated PBMC RNA provided the starting material for the TCR library. Arm-PCR of CDR3 regions with iRepertoire HTBI primers generated TCR beta libraries. TCRdb reanalysed the multiplex PCR reads using MiXCR and keeps one entry per CDR3 protein. The sample has 400,000 to 500,000 distinct CDR3 sequences; 21% are singletons. Sequenced material: peripheral blood mononuclear cells (PBMCs), taken when the disease was refractory, from a patient treated with antithyroid drugs. The source of these receptors is a female donor with Graves disease.

On this clonotype: A read error may account for a junction end that differs from germline. The V and J genes are TRBV3-1 and TRBJ1-6; D not resolved. Germline V gene sequence: CDR1 LGHDT, CDR2 YNNKEL (reference sequence). The CDR3 is 14 amino acids. DNA of the CDR3: TGTGCCAGCGGCCAAGAATTGAATAATTCACCCCTCCACTTT. Translation gives CASGQELNNSPLHF. The entire variable domain, with the rest obtained from reference TRBV3-1 and TRBJ1-6, is as follows: DTAVSQTPKYLVTQMGNDKSIKCEQNLGHDTMYWYKQDSKKFLKIMFSYNNKELIINETVPNRFSPKSPDKAHLNLHINSLELGDSAVYFCASGQELNNSPLHFGNGTRLTVT.

This clonotype turned up a few times. The chain has TRBV7-6 and TRBJ1-4; D may be TRBD1 (5 bases). V was clipped by 3 bases and J by 5 bases, with 19 bases between them. This CDR3 comprises 17 residues. Germline values: CDR1 SGHVS, CDR2 FNYEAQ. The CDR3 DNA reads TGTGCCAGCAGCTTTGCCTCCGGAGGGGCAGTGAATGAAAAACTGTTTTTT. It translates to CASSFASGGAVNEKLFF.

Comments on this clonotype: Germline is not matched at one junction end, which may reflect a read error. The chain combines TRBV11-2 with TRBJ1-2; no clear D. The CDR3 length is 14 residues. Germline V gene lookup returns CDR1 SGHAT and CDR2 FQNNGV. The CDR3: CASSLDRDTYGCTF. The CDR3 DNA reads TGTGCCAGCAGCTTAGATCGAGACACCTATGGCTGCACCTTC.

This clonotype was counted at least ten times. The chain uses TRBV11-1 and TRBJ1-1, with 10 bases fitting TRBD1. This CDR3 is 14 amino acids long. In germline, CDR1 is SGHAT, CDR2 FQDESV (reference sequence). With V trimmed by 4 bases and J by 5 bases, 4 bases remained unmatched. DNA for the CDR3: TGTGCCAGCAGCTGGGGACAGGGGAGGACTGAAGCTTTCTTT. Translating it yields CASSWGQGRTEAFF.

This clonotype was detected a few times. CDR3 loop: CAITPDRQTQYF. CDR3 DNA: TGTGCCATCACCCCGGACAGACAGACCCAGTACTTC. This chain links TRBV10-3 with TRBJ2-5, with TRBD1 as a possible D gene (6 bases). There are 12 residues in the CDR3. Germline V gene sequence: CDR1 ENHRY, CDR2 SYGVKD. V lost 7 bases, J lost 6 bases, and 12 bases lay in between.

Remarks on this clonotype: A read error is the likely source, as a far larger clone sits one nucleotide away. The rearrangement joins TRBV6-2 or TRBV6-3 to TRBJ1-2; TRBD1 might be the D (5 bases). The CDR3 contains 16 residues. Germline values: CDR1 MNHEY, CDR2 SVGEGT. V was clipped by 7 bases and J by 4 bases, with 22 bases between them. CDR3 amino acids: CASKLWGGDLSYGYTF. The CDR3 region has the DNA TGTGCCAGCAAACTATGGGGCGGAGACCTGAGCTATGGCTACACCTTC.

This clonotype has at least ten counts. The chain is built from TRBV6-1 and TRBJ1-5, with a possible D match to TRBD1 (5 bases). CDR1 and CDR2 (germline): MNHNS, SASEGT. Deletions cut 4 bases from V and 7 bases from J, with 17 bases between. This CDR3 has 15 amino acids. CDR3 sequence: CASSADGGRGQPQHF. The DNA for the CDR3 is TGTGCCAGCAGTGCAGATGGTGGTAGGGGCCAGCCCCAGCATTTT.

This CDR3 is CASSYSLGANNKLFF. DNA for the CDR3: TGTGCCAGCAGTTACTCTCTAGGAGCGAACAACAAACTGTTTTTT. The chain joins TRBV6-2 or TRBV6-3 to TRBJ1-4; D gene unclear. Germline loops: CDR1 MNHEY, CDR2 SVGEGT. This CDR3 comprises 15 residues. Trimming took off 0 bases at V and 11 bases at J, with 16 bases between the two ends.

This chain connects TRBV4-1 to TRBJ2-7; D might be TRBD1 (6 bases). V was cut by 1 base and J by 3 bases, with 13 bases left in between. The germline CDR1 and CDR2 sequences are MGHRA and YSYEKL. This CDR3 is built from 15 residues. The CDR3 sequence is CASSQGLDSYYEQYF. CDR3 nucleotide sequence: TGCGCCAGCAGCCAAGGTCTGGACAGCTACTACGAGCAGTACTTC.

This clonotype has ten or more counts. CDR3: CASRKPGRRYEQYF. CDR3 nucleotide sequence: TGTGCCAGCAGGAAACCGGGACGCCGCTACGAGCAGTACTTC. The genes are TRBV28 and TRBJ2-7; D may be TRBD1 or TRBD2 (5 bases each). CDR3 size: 14 residues. The germline V gene has CDR1 MDHEN and CDR2 SYDVKM. V was cut by 6 bases and J by 3 bases, with 15 bases left in between. The full variable domain, with the rest looked up from reference TRBV28 and TRBJ2-7, is DVKVTQSSRYLVKRTGEKVFLECVQDMDHENMFWYRQDPGLGLRLIYFSYDVKMKEKGDIPEGYSVSREKKERFSLILESASTNQTSMYLCASRKPGRRYEQYFGPGTRLTVT.

To note about this clonotype: Sequence at one end of the junction differs from germline and may be a read error. This CDR3 reads CASNIPLGLAGESETGELFF. In DNA, the CDR3 is TGTGCCAGTAATATACCCTTGGGACTAGCGGGAGAGAGTGAGACCGGGGAGCTGTTTTTT. The chain couples TRBV19 to TRBJ2-2, with 14 bases lining up with TRBD2. The CDR3 is 20 amino acids. From germline, CDR1 is LNHDA and CDR2 SQIVND (reference sequence).

This clonotype was found many times. V gene TRBV28 combines with J gene TRBJ2-4; unclear D gene. The germline V gene has CDR1 MDHEN and CDR2 SYDVKM. This CDR3 spans 15 amino acids. The V gene lost 1 base and the J gene lost 0 bases, with 7 bases spanning the gap. In DNA form, the CDR3 reads TGTGCCAGCAGTTTATCCTTGATAGCCAAAAACATTCAGTACTTC. Its translation: CASSLSLIAKNIQYF.

In this sample, this clonotype turned up a few times. The J gene is TRBJ2-1, the V gene TRBV12-3 or TRBV12-4; tentative D call: TRBD2 (5 bases). CDR3 length equals 15 residues. V was pared by 2 bases and J by 2 bases, with 10 bases between. The CDR3 is CASSLSGTPYNEQFF. The CDR3 DNA reads TGTGCCAGCAGTTTATCGGGAACTCCCTACAATGAGCAGTTCTTC.

The genes are TRBV3-1 and TRBJ2-3; TRBD2 matches at 13 bases. This CDR3 comprises 18 residues. The germline V gene has CDR1 LGHDT and CDR2 YNNKEL (reference sequence). After removal of 2 bases from V and 6 bases from J, the junction contained 11 bases not matched to a gene. For the CDR3, the DNA is TGTGCCAGCAGCCAACCAGGACTAGCGGGAGCCACAAGGGATACGCAGTATTTT. It translates to CASSQPGLAGATRDTQYF.

This clonotype was detected only a few times. The V call is TRBV6-1, the J call TRBJ2-7, with D perhaps matching TRBD2 (6 bases). CDR1 is MNHNS, CDR2 SASEGT, per germline. Trimming cost V 3 bases and J 7 bases, with 13 bases left between them. This CDR3 region has 13 residues. The CDR3 sequence: CASSDKDREEQYF. CDR3 DNA sequence: TGTGCCAGCAGTGATAAGGATCGGGAGGAGCAGTACTTC.

This clonotype came up a few times. This CDR3 is CASSLLGQGDSPLHF. The DNA of the CDR3 is TGTGCCAGCAGCTTATTGGGGCAGGGAGACTCACCCCTCCACTTT. V gene TRBV7-6 combines with J gene TRBJ1-6; maybe TRBD1 (5 bases). The V gene lost 2 bases and the J gene lost 10 bases, with 15 bases spanning the gap. Germline V lookup: CDR1 SGHVS, CDR2 FNYEAQ. This CDR3 has 15 residues.

This clonotype was counted a few times. A much bigger clone sits one base away, suggesting this may be a read error. The rearrangement uses TRBV2 and TRBJ1-2, with 9 bases that match TRBD1. Germline lookup yields CDR1 SNHLY and CDR2 FYNNEI. Trimming at V came to 7 bases and at J to 9 bases, leaving 9 bases not matched to a gene. The CDR3 loop spans 13 amino acids. Here the CDR3 reads CASTTITGGSYTF. CDR3 DNA: TGTGCCAGCACCACCATTACAGGGGGCAGCTACACCTTC.